These 22 T cell receptor beta chains were all obtained from the same sample, sequenced in a study of blood T cell repertoires in COVID-19. Generated by immunoSEQ multiplex PCR, the TCRdb table keeps only in-frame clones and is missing some. In the table there are 250,000 or so clones, roughly 86% of which are singletons. The sample was PBMCs or T cells enriched from blood (not recorded which). The receptors were sampled from a woman aged 45-60 years who had recovered from COVID-19.

The J gene is TRBJ2-1, the V gene TRBV5-1; TRBD2 matches 8 bases. V shed 2 bases and J 2 bases; nucleotides not matched to a gene: 3. CDR1 is SGHRS, CDR2 YFSETQ, per germline. CDR3 length equals 15 residues. CDR3 residues: CASSLLAETYNEQFF. The CDR3 coding sequence is TGCGCCAGCAGCTTACTAGCGGAAACCTACAATGAGCAGTTCTTC.

This clone showed up just once. This chain connects TRBV5-5 to TRBJ1-5, with D possibly being TRBD1 (5 bases). Deletions cut 4 bases from V and 3 bases from J, with 11 bases between. There are 14 residues in the CDR3. CDR1 SGHKS and CDR2 YYEKEE come from the germline V gene (reference sequence). Here the CDR3 reads CASSPQTDNQPQHF. The CDR3 bases are TGTGCCAGCAGCCCTCAGACAGACAATCAGCCCCAGCATTTT.

The V gene is TRBV3-1 (or the pseudogene TRBV3-2), the J gene TRBJ1-5, with D possibly TRBD1 on 5 matching bases. Trimming took 2 bases from V and 5 from J, leaving 16 bases between them. The CDR3 runs 16 residues. Per germline, CDR1 LGHDT and CDR2 YNNKEL (reference sequence). The chain's CDR3 is CASSQNSGYLHQPQHF. CDR3 in DNA: TGTGCCAGCAGCCAAAACTCAGGGTATTTGCATCAGCCCCAGCATTTT.

This clone has only a few counts. The genes are TRBV5-4 and TRBJ1-2; 10 bases are shared with TRBD1. J lost 4 bases, V lost 0 bases, and 3 bases had no gene match. Germline CDR1 SGHNT, CDR2 YYREEE (reference sequence). The CDR3 runs 15 residues. The CDR3 DNA reads TGTGCCAGCAGCTTGGCCGGGACAGGGGCCTATGGCTACACCTTC. This encodes CASSLAGTGAYGYTF. Using reference TRBV5-4 and TRBJ1-2 for the parts outside the CDR3, the full variable domain is ETGVTQSPTHLIKTRGQQVTLRCSSQSGHNTVSWYQQALGQGPQFIFQYYREEENGRGNFPPRFSGLQFPNYSSELNVNALELDDSALYLCASSLAGTGAYGYTFGSGTRLTVV.

This clone occurred once. The chain has TRBV30 and TRBJ1-2; 7 positions agree with TRBD1. Germline V gene data show CDR1 as GTSNPN and CDR2 as SVGIG (reference sequence). The CDR3 has 14 residues. V shed 0 bases and J 2 bases; nucleotides not matched to a gene: 3. DNA for the CDR3: TGTGCCTGGAGTGTGGACAGGTTAAACTATGGCTACACCTTC. As protein: CAWSVDRLNYGYTF.

The rearrangement joins TRBV7-2 to TRBJ2-3; no clear D. V dropped 4 bases and J dropped 6 bases, with 20 bases sitting between them. Germline V gene lookup returns CDR1 SGHTA and CDR2 FQGNSA. This CDR3 region has 16 residues. The CDR3 DNA follows: TGTGCCAGCAGCTCCCACGTGGGTCTCGGGTCGGATACGCAGTATTTT. Its translation: CASSSHVGLGSDTQYF.

Turning to this clone: At the DNA level, this CDR3 is encoded by other sequences in the same sample as well. The V and J genes are TRBV27 and TRBJ1-1, with a tentative D call TRBD1 (5 bases). This CDR3 spans 16 amino acids. Trimming cost V 6 bases and J 0 bases, with 17 bases left between them. Germline V gives CDR1 MNHEY, CDR2 SMNVEV (reference sequence). CDR3: CASSLTRTGVNTEAFF. The CDR3 DNA reads TGTGCCAGCAGCCTTACTCGCACAGGAGTGAACACTGAAGCTTTCTTT.

This clone was recorded once. The germline gene is not matched at one end of the junction; a read error may be the cause. The gene calls are TRBV7-9 and TRBJ2-7, with TRBD1 identical over 9 bases. Germline values: CDR1 SEHNR, CDR2 FQNEAQ (reference sequence). The CDR3 runs 15 residues. The CDR3 coding sequence is TGTGCCAGCACCTTAAGAGGGACAGGGCAAAGCGAGCAGTACTTC. It yields the protein CASTLRGTGQSEQYF.

The gene calls are TRBV7-2 and TRBJ1-3, with D unresolved. Germline values: CDR1 SGHTA, CDR2 FQGNSA. Trimming left V 2 bases short and J 0 bases short, with 14 bases between. This CDR3 contains 17 residues. The CDR3: CASSLNRAGDSGNTIYF. The CDR3 bases are TGTGCCAGCAGCTTAAATCGAGCGGGCGACTCTGGAAACACCATATATTTT.

This clone was picked up one time. The chain has TRBV4-2 and TRBJ2-7; 7 nucleotides agree with TRBD1. Germline-derived CDR1 and CDR2 are LGHNA and YNFKEQ. This CDR3 contains 14 residues. Losses at the gene ends were 4 bases for V and 5 bases for J; bases not matched to a gene: 8. The CDR3, as DNA: TGTGCCAGCAGCCCCCGGGGACAGTCTGACGAGCAGTACTTC. Protein product: CASSPRGQSDEQYF.

This clone has only a few counts. CDR3 DNA sequence: TGCAGTGCTAGTGACCTAGCGGGGGTGTACGAGCAGTACTTC. Amino acids: CSASDLAGVYEQYF. This chain links TRBV20-1 with TRBJ2-7; 10 nucleotides agree with TRBD2. Trimming took 3 bases from V and 4 from J; bases not matched to a gene: 6. Germline loops: CDR1 DFQATT, CDR2 SNEGSKA (reference sequence). The CDR3 runs to 14 residues.

This clone occurred once. The chain joins TRBV20-1 to TRBJ2-1, with 7 bases lining up with TRBD2. V was pared by 3 bases and J by 8 bases, with 13 bases of the junction left unmatched. The CDR3 spans 15 residues. CDR1 and CDR2 (germline): DFQATT, SNEGSKA (reference sequence). The DNA of the CDR3 is TGCAGTGCTAGTGGGCCCGGGACTAATTTCCATGAGCAGTTCTTC. Protein sequence: CSASGPGTNFHEQFF.

The V call is TRBV2, the J call TRBJ2-5; the match to TRBD2 covers 10 bases. The V segment lost 7 bases and the J segment 5 bases; nucleotides outside the gene matches: 10. Per the germline V gene, CDR1 is SNHLY and CDR2 is FYNNEI. The CDR3 is made up of 15 amino acids. The CDR3 spells CASTLSGRAGETQYF. CDR3 sequence (DNA): TGTGCCAGCACTCTCAGCGGGAGGGCCGGCGAGACCCAGTACTTC.

The rearrangement links TRBV5-4 to TRBJ2-7; maybe TRBD2 (6 bases). The V gene's germline CDR1 is SGHNT and CDR2 YYREEE (reference sequence). Trimming left V 5 bases short and J 4 bases short, with 16 bases between. CDR3 size: 14 residues. The CDR3 sequence is CASRAGTGAYEQYF. The CDR3 DNA reads as TGTGCCAGCAGAGCCGGGACGGGAGCGTACGAGCAGTACTTC.

The chain combines TRBV5-1 with TRBJ2-1; 7 bases are shared with TRBD1. The V and J ends lost 4 bases and 8 bases, in that order; junction bases with no gene match: 6. CDR1 and CDR2 (germline): SGHRS, YFSETQ. This CDR3 has 13 amino acids. CDR3 amino acids: CASSKTTGHEQFF. The CDR3 coding sequence is TGCGCCAGCAGCAAGACGACAGGGCATGAGCAGTTCTTC.

The gene calls are TRBV6-2 or TRBV6-3 and TRBJ2-7; D might be TRBD2 (5 bases). Trimming removed 0 bases from V and 2 bases from J, with 11 bases in between. Germline CDR1 and CDR2: MNHEY and SVGEGT. The CDR3 length is 15 residues. In DNA form, the CDR3 reads TGTGCCAGCAGTTACTCTACGGGGAGAACCTACGAGCAGTACTTC. It specifies CASSYSTGRTYEQYF.

The chain joins TRBV7-3 to TRBJ1-1; no reliable D call. Trimming took 2 bases from V and 6 from J, leaving 10 bases between them. Germline values: CDR1 SGHTA, CDR2 FQGTGA. CDR3 size: 13 residues. CDR3 protein: CASSLYGGAEAFF. In DNA form, the CDR3 reads TGTGCCAGCAGCTTATACGGCGGCGCTGAAGCTTTCTTT.

This clone was seen only once. The CDR3 sequence is CASSVGTGTTTNEKLFF. The CDR3 DNA reads TGTGCCAGCAGCGTAGGTACAGGGACGACAACTAATGAAAAACTGTTTTTT. The chain is built from TRBV9 and TRBJ1-4; D possibly corresponds to TRBD1 (6 bases). The CDR3 has 17 residues. Germline CDR1 reads SGDLS; CDR2 reads YYNGEE. V was cut by 0 bases and J by 0 bases, with 12 bases left in between.

Only a few counts were recorded for this clone. This chain uses TRBV11-3 with TRBJ1-3, with D perhaps matching TRBD1 (6 bases). V was pared by 7 bases and J by 4 bases, with 11 bases between. CDR3 length: 13 residues. Germline-derived CDR1 and CDR2 are SGHNT and YENEEA. The CDR3 spells CASTSDSGNTIYF. DNA for the CDR3: TGTGCCAGCACCTCGGACAGCGGAAACACCATATATTTT.

V gene TRBV9 combines with J gene TRBJ1-2, with 11 bases lining up with TRBD1. The CDR3 totals 17 residues. Trimming at V came to 3 bases and at J to 2 bases, leaving 9 bases not matched to a gene. Germline assignment: CDR1 SGDLS and CDR2 YYNGEE. DNA for the CDR3: TGTGCCAGCAGCGACCCCGGGACAGGGGGTCCCAACTATGGCTACACCTTC. It yields the protein CASSDPGTGGPNYGYTF.

This clone was detected a few times. This sequence joins TRBV5-1 and TRBJ2-1; 12 positions match TRBD2. Losses at the gene ends were 4 bases for V and 5 bases for J; bases not matched to a gene: 19. The CDR3 contains 20 residues. Per germline, CDR1 SGHRS and CDR2 YFSETQ. Here the CDR3 reads CASSELPQLAGGPSDNEQFF. CDR3 coding DNA: TGCGCCAGCAGCGAACTCCCCCAACTAGCGGGGGGACCCTCGGACAATGAGCAGTTCTTC.

The chain carries TRBV18 and TRBJ2-4; 9 nucleotides match TRBD2. Germline CDR1 reads KGHSH; CDR2 reads LQKENI. V trimming: 6 bases; J trimming: 0 bases; junction bases outside the gene matches: 6. The CDR3 has 16 residues. CDR3 nucleotide sequence: TGTGCCAGCTCCCCAACTAGCGGGTTAGCCAAAAACATTCAGTACTTC. Its translation: CASSPTSGLAKNIQYF.